This T cell receptor (beta chain) was sequenced in a study of cytomegalovirus exposure and HLA in healthy donors. The CDR3 runs to 14 residues. Germline V CDR1 and CDR2: MNHEY, SMNVEV (reference sequence). Trimming left V 5 bases short and J 7 bases short, with 15 bases between. Vbeta (60) and Jbeta (13) primers were used in the PCR. Sequencing was performed with immunoSEQ multiplex PCR; in TCRdb, only in-frame clones are kept and a portion is missing. Among 150,000 to 200,000 clones listed, around 80% were seen once. The sequence derives from a woman aged 25-40 years in good health and CMV-seropositive. Sequencing used PBMCs. The rearrangement links TRBV27 to TRBJ1-5, with D unclear. CDR3 residues: CASSPVGVNQPQHF. DNA for the CDR3: TGTGCCAGCAGTCCAGTCGGGGTTAACCAGCCCCAGCATTTT.